Each of the 7 T cell receptor beta chains below was sequenced from the same sample in a study of cytomegalovirus exposure and HLA in healthy donors. PCR was performed using 60 Vbeta and 13 Jbeta primers. Clones were read by immunoSEQ multiplex PCR, and TCRdb kept only the in-frame ones, dropping some. The sample comprises some 130,000 clones, more than 70% of which are singletons, and 2.5% to 3.5% rests with the top ten. Sequenced material: PBMCs. The receptors come from a man aged 40-55 years in good health and CMV-seronegative.

This rearrangement joins TRBV4-1 to TRBJ2-7; maybe TRBD1 (5 bases). Germline loops: CDR1 MGHRA, CDR2 YSYEKL. The V end lost 5 bases, the J end lost 3 bases, and 20 bases lay between the germline ends. CDR3 length equals 16 residues. The CDR3 DNA is TGCGCCAGCAGCTCGAATGTACAGCAGGGAAGCTACGAGCAGTACTTC. Translating gives CASSSNVQQGSYEQYF.

The V call is TRBV9, the J call TRBJ1-2; tentative D call: TRBD1 (6 bases). There are 13 residues in the CDR3. Trimming took 1 base from V and 6 from J, leaving 10 bases between them. Per germline, CDR1 SGDLS and CDR2 YYNGEE. CDR3 region: CASSVRGIHGYTF. The CDR3 coding sequence is TGTGCCAGCAGCGTAAGGGGGATTCATGGCTACACCTTC.

V usage is TRBV5-1 and J usage is TRBJ1-2, with TRBD1 matching over 8 bases. This CDR3 is 18 amino acids long. Trimming took 1 base from V and 7 from J; bases not matched to a gene: 18. Germline values: CDR1 SGHRS, CDR2 YFSETQ. Written as DNA, the CDR3 is TGCGCCAGCAGCTTGACCGTCTCCCCCCTGGACAGGGAGGGTGGCTACACCTTC. Its protein is CASSLTVSPLDREGGYTF.

The sample holds a few counts of this clone. J is TRBJ2-7 and V is TRBV29-1; possible D gene TRBD2, 5 bases. V dropped 3 bases and J dropped 6 bases, with 12 bases sitting between them. Germline V CDR1 and CDR2: SQVTM, ANQGSEA. The CDR3 is 12 amino acids. CDR3 sequence: CSVDRGSPEQYF. The CDR3 DNA follows: TGCAGCGTTGATCGAGGGTCCCCCGAGCAGTACTTC.

The chain is built from TRBV28 and TRBJ2-1; D is possibly TRBD2 (5 bases). V was cut by 3 bases and J by 5 bases, with 17 bases left in between. This CDR3 contains 16 residues. CDR1 and CDR2 (germline): MDHEN, SYDVKM. This chain's CDR3 is CASSFSPSTSHNEQFF. CDR3 DNA: TGTGCCAGCAGTTTTTCCCCTAGCACGTCCCACAATGAGCAGTTCTTC.

The chain recombines TRBV7-9 with TRBJ2-5, with D perhaps TRBD2 (5 bases). Germline CDR1 SEHNR, CDR2 FQNEAQ (reference sequence). V lost 5 bases to trimming and J lost 2 bases, with 12 bases between them. This CDR3 comprises 14 residues. CDR3 loop: CASSPPSGQETQYF. The CDR3 coding sequence is TGTGCCAGCAGCCCCCCCAGCGGACAAGAGACCCAGTACTTC.

The V call is TRBV7-9, the J call TRBJ2-6, with 7 bases lining up with TRBD1. V shed 4 bases and J 3 bases; nucleotides not matched to a gene: 3. Looked up from germline, CDR1 is SEHNR and CDR2 is FQNEAQ (reference sequence). The CDR3 is 15 residues long. CDR3 residues: CASSSPGGGANVLTF. The CDR3 coding sequence is TGTGCCAGCAGCTCACCAGGGGGTGGGGCCAACGTCCTGACTTTC.